A selection of T cell receptor beta chains follows, all from one sample in a study of T cells in Graves' hyperthyroidism and ophthalmopathy. TCRdb reprocessed the multiplex PCR reads via MiXCR and lists one record per CDR3 protein. The data show roughly 740,000 distinct CDR3 sequences, about 17% seen once. Material for sequencing was blood. The receptors were gathered from a man between 18 and 35 years old with Graves' hyperthyroidism. Each CDR3 is given with its conserved first and last residue. Fields, in order: CDR3 length, J gene, V gene, D gene, clone size, CDR3 protein. D genes are given only for firm matches. Expanded clones get a size class; other rows say once, few or many, or leave the size out.

>16|TRBJ1-5|TRBV7-9|.|.
CASSSWAGGRSQPQHF
>15|TRBJ2-7|TRBV24-1|.|.
CATSDRTAPPYEQHF
>14|TRBJ1-2|TRBV20-1|TRBD1|few
CSVSRDRGADGYTF
>17|TRBJ2-7|TRBV28|TRBD2|many
CASSFLSSGLIPYEQYF
>16|TRBJ1-5|TRBV19|TRBD1|many
CASSDRGQDGNQPQHF
>17|TRBJ1-5|TRBV5-6|TRBD1|.
CASSVQGGGYSNQPQHF
>15|TRBJ1-3|TRBV18|.|.
CASSSGPSSGNTIYF
>13|TRBJ1-1|TRBV19|.|.
CASSPGTYTEAFF
>14|TRBJ2-1|TRBV2|.|many
CASSQGPGYNEQFF
>13|TRBJ2-7|TRBV27|.|many
CASSLSSRVGQYF
>16|TRBJ2-6|TRBV3-1|.|.
CASSQEYGLGANVLTF
>15|TRBJ2-7|TRBV19|TRBD1|few
CASSTSTGGPWEQYF
>14|TRBJ1-1|TRBV27|.|many
CASSLLGENTEAFF
>12|TRBJ1-4|TRBV27|.|.
CASSGVNEKLFF
>14|TRBJ2-7|TRBV20-1|TRBD2|.
CSAGGRTSGSEQYF
>13|TRBJ2-7|TRBV10-3|TRBD1|.
CAISFDRGAEQYF
>14|TRBJ2-1|TRBV11-2|.|many
CASSSGTFYNEQFF
>13|TRBJ1-5|TRBV29-1|.|.
CSVVDGFNQPQHF
>16|TRBJ2-7|TRBV4-1|TRBD2|few
CASSPQVQREGLEQYF
>12|TRBJ2-1|TRBV2|.|many
CASKLGFNEQFF
>14|TRBJ1-5|TRBV27|.|once
CASSSEGLTQPQHF
>15|TRBJ2-7|TRBV5-1|.|few
CASSPQTGVSYEQYF
>19|TRBJ2-3|TRBV20-1|.|.
CSARGVLAGQSTSTDTQYF
>12|TRBJ2-5|TRBV20-1|.|few
CSAGGQRETQYF
>16|TRBJ1-5|TRBV28|.|many
CASSLEGGYSNQPQHF
>16|TRBJ1-5|TRBV6-1|TRBD1|many
CASRSSGTGANQPQHF
>16|TRBJ1-1|TRBV7-8|.|.
CASSPTRGTVGGKAFF
>16|TRBJ2-1|TRBV7-2|TRBD2|many
CASSSRTSGSHNEQFF
>13|TRBJ1-2|TRBV2|.|.
CASGKDRNYGYTF
>17|TRBJ1-1|TRBV29-1|.|.
CSVEGGFLWGMNTEAFF
>15|TRBJ2-3|TRBV6-5|.|.
CASSYSDTYTDTQYF
>12|TRBJ1-4|TRBV2|.|few
CASSRALEKLFF
>14|TRBJ2-7|TRBV20-1|.|many
CSARPFTGDYEQYF
>16|TRBJ2-5|TRBV28|.|few
CASSFPDARDGETQYF
>13|TRBJ2-1|TRBV6-2/TRBV6-3|TRBD2|.
CASGLAGSNEQFF
>13|TRBJ2-1|TRBV27|TRBD1|.
CASSLSVGQASLF
>14|TRBJ2-3|TRBV20-1|TRBD2|many
CSASEGLAGDTQYF
>15|TRBJ2-1|TRBV4-3|.|.
CASSQDGDADNEQFF
>13|TRBJ1-2|TRBV29-1|TRBD1|.
CSVRQGGNYGYTF
>15|TRBJ2-1|TRBV9|TRBD2|.
CASSFRLAGVDEQFF
>14|TRBJ2-5|TRBV7-9|.|few
CASSYRQVQETQYF
>14|TRBJ2-1|TRBV5-1|.|.
CASSFGSLGNEQFF
>13|TRBJ1-2|TRBV27|TRBD1|.
CASKTGENYGYTF
>15|TRBJ2-6|TRBV7-9|.|.
CASSAGLPGANVLTF
>17|TRBJ2-4|TRBV2|.|.
CATSLTGTVQAKNIQYF
>13|TRBJ1-2|TRBV7-2|.|few
CASSPRGAGGYTF
>15|TRBJ2-7|TRBV5-5|.|.
CASRGTGDAKPQQYF
>15|TRBJ2-1|TRBV29-1|TRBD2|.
CSVIGGSESYNEQFF
>17|TRBJ1-5|TRBV12-3/TRBV12-4|.|.
CASSQLRTIKVDQPQHF